The 30 T cell receptor beta chains given below trace back to one sample, sequenced in a study of cytotoxic CD8 clonotypes in ibrutinib-treated CLL. The table came from immunoSEQ multiplex PCR; TCRdb's copy has only in-frame clones and leaves some out. The profile shows under 150,000 clones, 84% of them singletons. The sample here was PBMCs, taken after 24 months of ibrutinib treatment. These receptors were taken from a human donor with chronic lymphocytic leukemia.

This sequence joins TRBV18 and TRBJ2-1; maybe TRBD2 (6 bases). The ends were cut back, 0 bases at V and 3 bases at J, with 9 bases in the middle. This CDR3 has 15 residues. CDR1 is KGHSH and CDR2 is LQKENI in the germline V gene. The CDR3 DNA follows: TGTGCCAGCTCACCACCAGGGACTGGCTACAATGAGCAGTTCTTC. Translating gives CASSPPGTGYNEQFF.

The chain links TRBV7-3 to TRBJ1-6; possible D gene TRBD1, 6 bases. Trimming removed 6 bases at V and 9 bases at J, with 18 bases between. Germline CDR1 is SGHTA and CDR2 is FQGTGA. The CDR3 runs to 15 residues. The CDR3 coding sequence is TGTGCCAGCAGGAAGAGCAGGGGTGTGGGTTCACCCCTCCACTTT. Amino acids: CASRKSRGVGSPLHF.

The chain uses TRBV19 and TRBJ1-2; 7 nucleotides agree with TRBD1. With 4 bases clipped from V and 5 bases from J, the junction kept 13 bases outside the gene matches. The CDR3 has 16 amino acids. Germline CDR1 reads LNHDA; CDR2 reads SQIVND (reference sequence). CDR3 protein: CASSTTPPGQTYGYTF. In DNA form, the CDR3 reads TGTGCCAGTAGTACCACCCCCCCGGGACAGACGTATGGCTACACCTTC.

CDR3 region: CASSRDGAGEEKLFF. In DNA form, the CDR3 reads TGCGCCAGCAGCCGCGACGGGGCAGGGGAGGAAAAACTGTTTTTT. V gene TRBV4-1 combines with J gene TRBJ1-4, with D perhaps matching TRBD1 (6 bases). Germline V gives CDR1 MGHRA, CDR2 YSYEKL. This CDR3 is built from 15 residues. Trimming took 4 bases from V and 8 from J, leaving 17 bases between them.

V and J are TRBV7-2 and TRBJ1-2, with a tentative D call TRBD1 (6 bases). This CDR3 spans 14 amino acids. Trimming took off 1 base at V and 6 bases at J, with 12 bases between the two ends. Germline V gene sequence: CDR1 SGHTA, CDR2 FQGNSA. CDR3: CASSLGPGGDGYTF. CDR3 bases: TGTGCCAGCAGCTTAGGGCCGGGGGGCGATGGCTACACCTTC.

This chain uses TRBV13 with TRBJ2-5; 11 positions match TRBD1. Germline values: CDR1 PRHDT, CDR2 FYEKMQ (reference sequence). The V and J ends lost 0 bases and 6 bases, in that order; junction bases with no gene match: 0. This CDR3 has 14 amino acids. CDR3 in amino acids: CASSLGDRGQTQYF. CDR3 nucleotides: TGTGCCAGCAGCTTAGGGGACAGGGGGCAGACCCAGTACTTC.

The J gene is TRBJ1-4, the V gene TRBV7-8; 7 positions agree with TRBD1. The CDR3 length is 15 residues. V shed 6 bases, J shed 5 bases, and the junction held 9 bases outside the gene matches. The germline V gene encodes CDR1 SGHVS and CDR2 FQNEAQ. The CDR3 bases are TGTGCCAGCAGTTCAAGGGAACAGGGGAATGAAAAACTGTTTTTT. Its translation is CASSSREQGNEKLFF. Variable domain in full (rest from reference TRBV7-8 and TRBJ1-4): GAGVSQSPRYKVAKRGQDVALRCDPISGHVSLFWYQQALGQGPEFLTYFQNEAQLDKSGLPSDRFFAERPEGSVSTLKIQRTQQEDSAVYLCASSSREQGNEKLFFGSGTQLSVL.

The CDR3 DNA reads as TGTGCCAGCAGCCAACAGGGTTCAGCGGAGACCCAGTACTTC. Amino acids: CASSQQGSAETQYF. The V and J genes are TRBV14 and TRBJ2-5; perhaps TRBD1 as D (5 bases). Trimming removed 2 bases at V and 5 bases at J, with 12 bases between. This CDR3 spans 14 amino acids. CDR1 and CDR2 from the germline V gene are SGHDN and FVKESK.

The rearrangement uses TRBV29-1 and TRBJ2-5; D possibly corresponds to TRBD2 (5 bases). V dropped 7 bases and J dropped 5 bases, with 11 bases sitting between them. CDR3 length: 11 amino acids. CDR1 is SQVTM and CDR2 is ANQGSEA in the germline V gene. CDR3 bases: TGCAGCGGCGAGGGTATCGAGACCCAGTACTTC. Protein product: CSGEGIETQYF. Variable domain in full (rest from reference TRBV29-1 and TRBJ2-5): SAVISQKPSRDICQRGTSLTIQCQVDSQVTMMFWYRQQPGQSLTLIATANQGSEATYESGFVIDKFPISRPNLTFSTLTVSNMSPEDSSIYLCSGEGIETQYFGPGTRLLVL.

The chain employs TRBV4-1 and TRBJ2-1; 8 nucleotides match TRBD2. Germline V CDR1 and CDR2: MGHRA, YSYEKL. The trim removed 1 base at V and 5 bases at J, leaving 7 bases unmatched. The CDR3 runs to 16 residues. The CDR3 DNA sequence: TGCGCCAGCAGCCAAGGCCGGGGGGGTCTGAACAATGAGCAGTTCTTC. Translating gives CASSQGRGGLNNEQFF.

The chain links TRBV6-6 to TRBJ1-2, with a possible D match to TRBD1 (5 bases). The CDR3 length is 14 residues. The V end lost 4 bases, the J end lost 4 bases, and 13 bases lay between the germline ends. CDR1 MNHNY and CDR2 SVGAGI come from the germline V gene (reference sequence). The CDR3 protein is CASSSSGGGYGYTF. CDR3 coding DNA: TGTGCCAGCAGTTCCTCGGGGGGTGGCTATGGCTACACCTTC.

The V call is TRBV25-1, the J call TRBJ1-3, with D possibly matching TRBD1 (5 bases). The CDR3 has 11 amino acids. Between the trimmed V and J ends, which lost 6 bases and 9 bases, there was a span of 9 bases. Germline CDR1 and CDR2: MGHDK and SYGVNS. The CDR3 is CASRGGVTIYF. The CDR3 DNA follows: TGTGCCAGCAGGGGGGGGGTCACCATATATTTT.

J is TRBJ2-1 and V is TRBV5-6, with 7 bases aligning to TRBD2. With V trimmed by 1 base and J by 3 bases, 4 bases remained unmatched. Germline values: CDR1 SGHDT, CDR2 YYEEEE. This CDR3 has 15 residues. The CDR3 loop reads CASSLLPGGYNEQFF. CDR3 nucleotides: TGTGCCAGCAGCTTGCTCCCGGGGGGCTACAATGAGCAGTTCTTC.

This clone appeared once. The J gene is TRBJ1-2, the V gene TRBV7-2; D is uncertain. Looked up from germline, CDR1 is SGHTA and CDR2 is FQGNSA. This CDR3 region has 19 residues. The V gene lost 2 bases and the J gene lost 5 bases, with 27 bases spanning the gap. The CDR3 DNA reads as TGTGCCAGCAGCTTACTACTCGCGGGGAACTTCTTAGGGTCTTATGGCTACACCTTC. Translating it yields CASSLLLAGNFLGSYGYTF.

The gene calls are TRBV20-1 and TRBJ2-3, with TRBD2 as a possible D gene (6 bases). Trimming took off 2 bases at V and 6 bases at J, with 6 bases between the two ends. CDR3 length: 11 amino acids. From germline, CDR1 is DFQATT and CDR2 SNEGSKA (reference sequence). This chain's CDR3 is CSARSGDTQYF. The DNA of the CDR3 is TGCAGTGCTAGAAGCGGGGATACGCAGTATTTT.

The J gene is TRBJ1-4, the V gene TRBV7-9; 10 positions match TRBD1. The ends lost 6 bases at V and 2 bases at J; junction bases unmatched: 12. The CDR3 totals 18 residues. CDR1 and CDR2 (germline): SEHNR, FQNEAQ (reference sequence). DNA for the CDR3: TGTGCCAGCAGTCTATTGTTGACAGGGGGCTCGACTAATGAAAAACTGTTTTTT. The encoded protein is CASSLLLTGGSTNEKLFF.

This clone was counted a single time. V gene TRBV6-1 combines with J gene TRBJ1-4; D is unclear. Germline lookup yields CDR1 MNHNS and CDR2 SASEGT. The length of the CDR3 is 14 residues. Trimming took 6 bases from V and 0 from J, leaving 8 bases between them. The DNA for the CDR3 is TGTGCCAGCAGCTTCAGTGCAACTAATGAAAAACTGTTTTTT. Encoded protein: CASSFSATNEKLFF.

This sequence joins TRBV4-1 and TRBJ2-5; TRBD2 agrees at 8 bases. The CDR3 runs 14 residues. The germline gives CDR1 MGHRA, CDR2 YSYEKL. Trimming cost V 3 bases and J 5 bases; bases outside gene matches: 5. The CDR3 nucleotides read TGCGCCAGCAGCCACGGGGGGGCCTCGGAGACCCAGTACTTC. It codes for CASSHGGASETQYF.

CDR3 loop: CASSRQALSGNTIYF. CDR3 nucleotides: TGTGCCAGCTCAAGACAGGCCCTCTCTGGAAACACCATATATTTT. The chain has TRBV18 and TRBJ1-3; D might be TRBD1 (6 bases). Trimming removed 5 bases at V and 0 bases at J, with 11 bases between. Per germline, CDR1 KGHSH and CDR2 LQKENI. This CDR3 region has 15 residues. The whole variable domain, filled in from reference TRBV18 and TRBJ1-3, reads NAGVMQNPRHLVRRRGQEARLRCSPMKGHSHVYWYRQLPEEGLKFMVYLQKENIIDESGMPKERFSAEFPKEGPSILRIQQVVRGDSAAYFCASSRQALSGNTIYFGEGSWLTVV.

The chain carries TRBV10-3 and TRBJ1-4, with 10 bases lining up with TRBD1. J was trimmed by 7 bases and V by 7 bases; bases with no gene match: 3. Germline CDR1 and CDR2: ENHRY and SYGVKD. The CDR3 is 13 residues long. This CDR3 is CAITRDRGEKLFF. The DNA for the CDR3 is TGTGCCATCACGAGGGACAGGGGTGAAAAACTGTTTTTT.

This sequence joins TRBV29-1 and TRBJ2-5, with D perhaps matching TRBD2 (5 bases). With 6 bases removed from V and 7 bases from J, the gap between germline ends came to 9 bases. This CDR3 is 10 amino acids long. Per the germline V gene, CDR1 is SQVTM and CDR2 is ANQGSEA. The CDR3 coding sequence is TGCAGCGTGTACGAGGGGACCCAGTACTTC. Encoded protein: CSVYEGTQYF.

The chain joins TRBV5-1 to TRBJ1-4, with TRBD1 matching over 10 bases. The germline V gene has CDR1 SGHRS and CDR2 YFSETQ. The CDR3 is 15 amino acids. Unmatched junction bases numbered 7, after V lost 4 bases and J lost 7 bases. The CDR3 is CASSARTGGAEKLFF. The CDR3 DNA is TGCGCCAGCAGCGCCCGGACAGGGGGAGCTGAAAAACTGTTTTTT.

The genes are TRBV6-1 and TRBJ1-6; the D gene is possibly TRBD1 (6 bases). The V gene lost 5 bases and the J gene lost 4 bases, with 9 bases spanning the gap. Germline values: CDR1 MNHNS, CDR2 SASEGT. The CDR3 has 14 amino acids. The CDR3 DNA sequence: TGTGCCAGCAGTTGGGACACTTATAATTCACCCCTCCACTTT. This translates into CASSWDTYNSPLHF.

The rearrangement uses TRBV5-6 and TRBJ2-2; 13 bases match TRBD2. CDR3 length: 17 amino acids. The germline V gene encodes CDR1 SGHDT and CDR2 YYEEEE. The V segment lost 4 bases and the J segment 2 bases; nucleotides outside the gene matches: 5. The CDR3 reads CASSKGLAGFNTGELFF. Here the CDR3 DNA reads TGTGCCAGCAGCAAGGGACTAGCGGGGTTTAACACCGGGGAGCTGTTTTTT.

The chain recombines TRBV5-4 with TRBJ2-7; D is unclear. From germline, CDR1 is SGHNT and CDR2 YYREEE (reference sequence). Trimming cost V 1 base and J 0 bases, with 8 bases left between them. CDR3 size: 14 residues. The CDR3 protein is CASSLIGPSYEQYF. Here the CDR3 DNA reads TGTGCCAGCAGCTTGATAGGGCCCTCCTACGAGCAGTACTTC.

V gene TRBV19 combines with J gene TRBJ2-1; D might be TRBD1 or TRBD2, each matching 5 bases. The CDR3 has 14 amino acids. Germline values: CDR1 LNHDA, CDR2 SQIVND (reference sequence). Trimming took off 5 bases at V and 3 bases at J, with 11 bases between the two ends. The CDR3 nucleotides are TGTGCCAGTAGTTTCGGGACCGACTACAATGAGCAGTTCTTC. Translation gives CASSFGTDYNEQFF.

This clone was seen only once. V is TRBV4-2 and J is TRBJ2-2; D unresolved. Looked up from germline, CDR1 is LGHNA and CDR2 is YNFKEQ. The CDR3 has 13 amino acids. The V gene lost 2 bases and the J gene lost 2 bases, with 3 bases spanning the gap. CDR3 coding DNA: TGTGCCAGCAGCCAAACTAACACCGGGGAGCTGTTTTTT. Residues: CASSQTNTGELFF.

The chain recombines TRBV7-9 with TRBJ2-3, with D tentatively TRBD2 (6 bases). The germline V gene has CDR1 SEHNR and CDR2 FQNEAQ (reference sequence). This CDR3 spans 16 amino acids. V lost 0 bases and J lost 4, with 14 bases in between. CDR3 region: CASSLAVNTGADTQYF. The CDR3 nucleotides are TGTGCCAGCAGCTTAGCGGTGAATACGGGGGCAGATACGCAGTATTTT.

This sequence joins TRBV5-4 and TRBJ2-7, with TRBD1 matching 9 bases. Losses at the gene ends were 5 bases for V and 2 bases for J; bases not matched to a gene: 11. Germline V lookup: CDR1 SGHNT, CDR2 YYREEE (reference sequence). The CDR3 runs 16 residues. The CDR3 DNA reads TGTGCCAGCAGTCGAACCGCCGGGACAGGGACCTACGAGCAGTACTTC. Its protein is CASSRTAGTGTYEQYF.

The J gene is TRBJ2-3, the V gene TRBV7-9; 10 nucleotides agree with TRBD1. CDR1 SEHNR and CDR2 FQNEAQ come from the germline V gene (reference sequence). The CDR3 extends over 16 amino acids. V dropped 4 bases and J dropped 4; count of bases not matched to a gene: 8. The CDR3 DNA follows: TGTGCCAGCAGCTCCCCTACGGGACAGGGGCCAGATACGCAGTATTTT. It translates to CASSSPTGQGPDTQYF.